This record covers a single T cell receptor beta chain. Time point meaning: pretreatment peripheral blood. Sequencing used immunoSEQ multiplex PCR; TCRdb keeps in-frame clones, though not all of them. The table has 90,000 or so clones, around 91% seen once. The sample originates from a study of PD-L1 blockade in urothelial cancer. Germline CDR1 is SSHAT and CDR2 is FNYEAQ (reference sequence). The ends were cut back, 0 bases at V and 4 bases at J, with 3 bases in the middle. CDR3 length: 13 residues. V and J are TRBV7-7 and TRBJ2-2; D remains unclear. The sequences come from PBMCs, collected around atezolizumab (anti-PD-L1) treatment. The origin of this receptor is a man between 60 and 75 years old with urothelial cancer. CDR3 loop: CASSLARTGELFF. The CDR3 DNA sequence: TGTGCCAGCAGCTTAGCTCGCACCGGGGAGCTGTTTTTT.